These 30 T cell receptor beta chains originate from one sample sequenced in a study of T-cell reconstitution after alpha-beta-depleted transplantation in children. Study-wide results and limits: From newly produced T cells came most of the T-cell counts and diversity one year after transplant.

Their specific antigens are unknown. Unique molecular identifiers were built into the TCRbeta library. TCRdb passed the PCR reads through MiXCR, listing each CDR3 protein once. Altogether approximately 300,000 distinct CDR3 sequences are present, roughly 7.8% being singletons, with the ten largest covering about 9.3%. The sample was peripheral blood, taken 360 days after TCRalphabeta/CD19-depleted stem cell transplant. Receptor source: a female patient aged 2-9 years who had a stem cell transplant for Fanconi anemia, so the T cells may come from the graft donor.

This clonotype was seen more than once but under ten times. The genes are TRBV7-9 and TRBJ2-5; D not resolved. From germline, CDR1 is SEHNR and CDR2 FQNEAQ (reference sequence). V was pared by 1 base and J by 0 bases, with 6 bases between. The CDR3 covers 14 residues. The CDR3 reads CASSLVEYQETQYF. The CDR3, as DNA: TGTGCCAGCAGCTTAGTGGAGTACCAAGAGACCCAGTACTTC. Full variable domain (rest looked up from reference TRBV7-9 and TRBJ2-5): DTGVSQNPRHKITKRGQNVTFRCDPISEHNRLYWYRQTLGQGPEFLTYFQNEAQLEKSRLLSDRFSAERPKGSFSTLEIQRTEQGDSAMYLCASSLVEYQETQYFGPGTRLLVL.

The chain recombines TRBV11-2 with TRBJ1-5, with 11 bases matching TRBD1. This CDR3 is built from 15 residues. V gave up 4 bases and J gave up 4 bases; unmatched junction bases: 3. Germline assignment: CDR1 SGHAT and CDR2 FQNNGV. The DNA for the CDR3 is TGTGCCAGCAGCTGGGACAGGGGGAGTAATCAGCCCCAGCATTTT. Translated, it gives CASSWDRGSNQPQHF.

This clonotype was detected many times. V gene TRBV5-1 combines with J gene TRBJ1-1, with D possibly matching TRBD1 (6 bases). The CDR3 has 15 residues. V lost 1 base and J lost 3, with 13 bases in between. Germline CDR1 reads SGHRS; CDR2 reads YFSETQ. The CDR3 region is CASSLSGDEDTEAFF. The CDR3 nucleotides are TGCGCCAGCAGCTTGTCAGGGGATGAAGACACTGAAGCTTTCTTT.

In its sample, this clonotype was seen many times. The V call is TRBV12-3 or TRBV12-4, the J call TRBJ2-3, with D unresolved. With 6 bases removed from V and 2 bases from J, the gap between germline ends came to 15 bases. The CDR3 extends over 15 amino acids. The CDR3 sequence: CASSKVVESTDTQYF. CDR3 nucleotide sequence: TGTGCCAGCAGCAAGGTGGTGGAGTCCACAGATACGCAGTATTTT.

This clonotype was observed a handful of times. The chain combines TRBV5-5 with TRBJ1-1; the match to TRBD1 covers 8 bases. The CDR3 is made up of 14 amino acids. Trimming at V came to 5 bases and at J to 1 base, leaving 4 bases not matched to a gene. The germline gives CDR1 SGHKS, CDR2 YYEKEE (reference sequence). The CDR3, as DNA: TGTGCCAGCAGGTCCCAGGGGGCGAACACTGAAGCTTTCTTT. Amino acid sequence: CASRSQGANTEAFF.

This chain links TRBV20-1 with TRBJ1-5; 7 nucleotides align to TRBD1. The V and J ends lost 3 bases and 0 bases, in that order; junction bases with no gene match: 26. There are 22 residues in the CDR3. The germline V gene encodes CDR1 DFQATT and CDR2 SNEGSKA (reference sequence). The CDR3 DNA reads TGCAGTGCTAGGAGAGAGGAGAGACAGGGTTCACCGTTGAAGTTTAGCAATCAGCCCCAGCATTTT. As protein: CSARREERQGSPLKFSNQPQHF.

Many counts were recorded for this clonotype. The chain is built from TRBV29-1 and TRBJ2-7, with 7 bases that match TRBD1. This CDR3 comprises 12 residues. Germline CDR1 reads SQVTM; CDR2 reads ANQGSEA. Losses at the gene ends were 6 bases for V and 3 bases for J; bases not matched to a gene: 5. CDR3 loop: CSVGTDYYEQYF. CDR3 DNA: TGCAGCGTCGGGACAGACTACTACGAGCAGTACTTC.

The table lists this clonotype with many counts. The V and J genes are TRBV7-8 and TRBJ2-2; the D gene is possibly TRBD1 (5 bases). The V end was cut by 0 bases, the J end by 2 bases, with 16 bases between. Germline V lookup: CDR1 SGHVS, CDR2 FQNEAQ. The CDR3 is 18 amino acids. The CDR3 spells CASSLAGRWTSNTGELFF. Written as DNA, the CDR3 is TGTGCCAGCAGCTTAGCCGGCCGGTGGACAAGTAACACCGGGGAGCTGTTTTTT.

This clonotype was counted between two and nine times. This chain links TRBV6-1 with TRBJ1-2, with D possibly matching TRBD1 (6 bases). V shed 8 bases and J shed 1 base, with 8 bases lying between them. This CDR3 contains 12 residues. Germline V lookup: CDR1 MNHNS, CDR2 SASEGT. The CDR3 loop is CASWTVNYGYTF. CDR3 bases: TGTGCCAGCTGGACAGTTAACTATGGCTACACCTTC.

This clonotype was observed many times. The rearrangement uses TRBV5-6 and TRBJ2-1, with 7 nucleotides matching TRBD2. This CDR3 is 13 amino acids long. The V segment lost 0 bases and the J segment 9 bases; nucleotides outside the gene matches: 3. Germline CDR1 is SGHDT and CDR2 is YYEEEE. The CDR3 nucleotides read TGTGCCAGCAGCTTGGCCTCGGGAGGTGAGCAGTTCTTC. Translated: CASSLASGGEQFF.

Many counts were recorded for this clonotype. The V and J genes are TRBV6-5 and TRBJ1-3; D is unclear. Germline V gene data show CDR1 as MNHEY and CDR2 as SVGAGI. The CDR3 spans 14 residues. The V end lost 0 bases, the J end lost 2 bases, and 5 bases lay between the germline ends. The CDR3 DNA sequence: TGTGCCAGCAGTTACTCCCAGGCTGGAAACACCATATATTTT. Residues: CASSYSQAGNTIYF.

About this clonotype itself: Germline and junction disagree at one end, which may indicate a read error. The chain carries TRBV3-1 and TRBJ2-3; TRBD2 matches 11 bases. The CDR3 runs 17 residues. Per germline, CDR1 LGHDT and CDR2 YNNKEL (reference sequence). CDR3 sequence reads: CACSHETSGKITDTQYF. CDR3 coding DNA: TGTGCCTGCAGCCACGAGACTAGCGGGAAGATTACAGATACGCAGTATTTT.

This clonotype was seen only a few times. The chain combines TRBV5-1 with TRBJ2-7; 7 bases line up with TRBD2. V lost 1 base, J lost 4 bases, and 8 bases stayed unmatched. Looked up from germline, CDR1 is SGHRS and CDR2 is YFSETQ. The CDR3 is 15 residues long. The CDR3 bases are TGCGCCAGCAGCTTGTTCCAGGGACTAAAATACGAGCAGTACTTC. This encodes CASSLFQGLKYEQYF.

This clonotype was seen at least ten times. CDR3 in amino acids: CSAPSLTSWSQETQYF. The CDR3 nucleotides read TGCAGTGCCCCGAGTCTAACTTCTTGGTCACAAGAGACCCAGTACTTC. The rearrangement links TRBV20-1 to TRBJ2-5; no clear D. This CDR3 contains 16 residues. Germline V gene sequence: CDR1 DFQATT, CDR2 SNEGSKA (reference sequence). V was shortened by 6 bases and J by 2 bases, with 22 bases between the two germline ends.

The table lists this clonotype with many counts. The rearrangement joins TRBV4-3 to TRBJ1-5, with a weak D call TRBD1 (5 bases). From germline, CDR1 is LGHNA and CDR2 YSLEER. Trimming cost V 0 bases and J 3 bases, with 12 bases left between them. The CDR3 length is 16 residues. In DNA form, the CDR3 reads TGCGCCAGCAGCCAAGACCATAGACAGACCAATCAGCCCCAGCATTTT. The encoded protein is CASSQDHRQTNQPQHF.

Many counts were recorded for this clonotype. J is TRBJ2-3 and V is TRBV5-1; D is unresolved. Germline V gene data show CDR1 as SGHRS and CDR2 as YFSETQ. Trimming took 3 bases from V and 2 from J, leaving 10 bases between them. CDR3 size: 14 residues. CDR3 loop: CASSSDPNTDTQYF. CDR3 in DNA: TGCGCCAGCAGCTCTGATCCAAACACAGATACGCAGTATTTT.

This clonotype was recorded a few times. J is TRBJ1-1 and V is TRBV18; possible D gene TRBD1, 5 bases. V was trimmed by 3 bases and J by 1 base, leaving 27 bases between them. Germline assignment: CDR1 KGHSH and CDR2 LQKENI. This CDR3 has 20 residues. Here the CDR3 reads CASSPFRVADGPLKNTEAFF. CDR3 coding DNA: TGTGCCAGCTCACCTTTCAGGGTGGCTGACGGACCTCTTAAGAACACTGAAGCTTTCTTT.

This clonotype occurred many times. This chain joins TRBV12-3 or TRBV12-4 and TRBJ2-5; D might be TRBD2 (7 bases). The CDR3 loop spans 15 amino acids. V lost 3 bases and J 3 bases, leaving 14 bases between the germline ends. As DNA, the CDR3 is TGTGCCAGCAGTTTTTGGGGGGGCGAAGAAGAGACCCAGTACTTC. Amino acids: CASSFWGGEEETQYF.

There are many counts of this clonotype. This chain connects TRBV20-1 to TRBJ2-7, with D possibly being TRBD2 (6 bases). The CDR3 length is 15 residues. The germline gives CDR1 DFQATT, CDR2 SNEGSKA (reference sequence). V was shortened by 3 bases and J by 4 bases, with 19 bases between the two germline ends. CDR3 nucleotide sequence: TGCAGTGCTAGGGCTGGTGGGCGGGAAAGGTACGAGCAGTACTTC. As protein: CSARAGGRERYEQYF.

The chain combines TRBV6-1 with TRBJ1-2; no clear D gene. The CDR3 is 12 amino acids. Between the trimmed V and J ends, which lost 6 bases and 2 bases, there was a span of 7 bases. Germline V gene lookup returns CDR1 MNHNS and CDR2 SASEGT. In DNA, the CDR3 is TGTGCCAGCAGAGACATCAACTATGGCTACACCTTC. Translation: CASRDINYGYTF.

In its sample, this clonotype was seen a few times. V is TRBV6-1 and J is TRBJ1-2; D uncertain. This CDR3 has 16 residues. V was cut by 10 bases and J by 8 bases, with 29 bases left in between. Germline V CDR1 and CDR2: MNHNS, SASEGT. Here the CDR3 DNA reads TGTGCCACCCTTGGACCCATGCCGACTGAGCGGTCCGGCTACACCTTC. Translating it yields CATLGPMPTERSGYTF.

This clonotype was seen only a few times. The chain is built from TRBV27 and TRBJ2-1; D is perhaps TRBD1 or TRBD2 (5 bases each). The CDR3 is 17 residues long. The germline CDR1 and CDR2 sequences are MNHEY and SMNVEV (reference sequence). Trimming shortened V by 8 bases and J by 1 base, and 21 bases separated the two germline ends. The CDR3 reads CASATLFRGRSYNEQFF. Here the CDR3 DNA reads TGTGCCAGCGCCACCCTATTTCGGGGCAGATCCTACAATGAGCAGTTCTTC.

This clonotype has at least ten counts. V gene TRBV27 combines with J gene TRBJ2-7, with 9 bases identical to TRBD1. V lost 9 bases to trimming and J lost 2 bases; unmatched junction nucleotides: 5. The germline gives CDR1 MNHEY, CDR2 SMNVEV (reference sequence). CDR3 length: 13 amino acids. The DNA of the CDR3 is TGTGCCAGTGCGGGACAGGGCCCCTACGAGCAGTACTTC. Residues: CASAGQGPYEQYF.

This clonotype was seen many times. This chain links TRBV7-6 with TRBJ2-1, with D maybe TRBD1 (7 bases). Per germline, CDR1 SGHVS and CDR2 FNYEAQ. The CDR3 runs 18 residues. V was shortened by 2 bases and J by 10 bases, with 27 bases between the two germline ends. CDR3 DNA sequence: TGTGCCAGCAGCTTACCAAAGGAGGGGGCGATGAGTTCGGGAGAGCAGTTCTTC. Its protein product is CASSLPKEGAMSSGEQFF.

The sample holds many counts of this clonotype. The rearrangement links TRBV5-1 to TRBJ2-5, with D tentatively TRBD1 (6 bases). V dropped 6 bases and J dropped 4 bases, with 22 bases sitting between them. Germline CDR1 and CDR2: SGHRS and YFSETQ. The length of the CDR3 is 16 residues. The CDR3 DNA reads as TGCGCCAGCAACCCATCCCCAACGACAGGCGGAGAGACCCAGTACTTC. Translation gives CASNPSPTTGGETQYF.

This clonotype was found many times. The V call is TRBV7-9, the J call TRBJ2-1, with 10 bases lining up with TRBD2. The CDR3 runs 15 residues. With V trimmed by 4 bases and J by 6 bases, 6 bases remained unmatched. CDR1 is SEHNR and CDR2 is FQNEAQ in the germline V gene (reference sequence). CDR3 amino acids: CASSSGTSAANEQFF. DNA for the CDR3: TGTGCCAGCAGCTCCGGGACTAGCGCGGCCAATGAGCAGTTCTTC.

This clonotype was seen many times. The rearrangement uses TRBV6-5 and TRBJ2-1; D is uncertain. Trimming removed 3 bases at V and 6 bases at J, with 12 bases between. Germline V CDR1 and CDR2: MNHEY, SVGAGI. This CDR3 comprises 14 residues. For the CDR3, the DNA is TGTGCCAGCAGTTATGACCCCTCGGGCAATGAGCAGTTCTTC. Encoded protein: CASSYDPSGNEQFF.

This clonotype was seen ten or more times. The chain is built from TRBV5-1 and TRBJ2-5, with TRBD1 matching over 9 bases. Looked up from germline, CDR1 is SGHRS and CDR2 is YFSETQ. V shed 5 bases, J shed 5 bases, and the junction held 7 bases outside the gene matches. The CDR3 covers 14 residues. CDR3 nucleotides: TGCGCCAGCAGGGTAACAGGGGGCCTTGAGACCCAGTACTTC. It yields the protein CASRVTGGLETQYF.

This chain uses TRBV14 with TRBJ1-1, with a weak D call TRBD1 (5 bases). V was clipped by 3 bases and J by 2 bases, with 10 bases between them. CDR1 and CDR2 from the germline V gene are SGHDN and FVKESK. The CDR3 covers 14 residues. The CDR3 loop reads CASSHRGINTEAFF. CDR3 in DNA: TGTGCCAGCAGCCATAGGGGAATTAACACTGAAGCTTTCTTT. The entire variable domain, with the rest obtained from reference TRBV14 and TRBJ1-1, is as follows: EAGVTQFPSHSVIEKGQTVTLRCDPISGHDNLYWYRRVMGKEIKFLLHFVKESKQDESGMPNNRFLAERTGGTYSTLKVQPAELEDSGVYFCASSHRGINTEAFFGQGTRLTVV.

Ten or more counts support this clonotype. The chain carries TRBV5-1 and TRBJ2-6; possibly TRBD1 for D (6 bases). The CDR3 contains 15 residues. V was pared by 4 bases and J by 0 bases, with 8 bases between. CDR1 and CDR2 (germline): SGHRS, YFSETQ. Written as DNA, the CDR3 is TGCGCCAGCAGCCCACAGGGCTCTGGGGCCAACGTCCTGACTTTC. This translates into CASSPQGSGANVLTF.